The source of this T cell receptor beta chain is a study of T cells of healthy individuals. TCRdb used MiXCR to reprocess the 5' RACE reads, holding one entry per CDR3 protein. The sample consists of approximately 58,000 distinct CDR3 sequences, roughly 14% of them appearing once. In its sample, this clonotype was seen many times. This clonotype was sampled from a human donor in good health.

CDR3 DNA sequence: TGTGCCAGCAGCTCGATACTACAGGGGTTCGTGGGCGGCTACACCTTC. Protein product: CASSSILQGFVGGYTF. The chain links TRBV5-6 to TRBJ1-2, with TRBD1 matching over 7 bases. Germline lookup yields CDR1 SGHDT and CDR2 YYEEEE. CDR3 size: 16 residues. J lost 8 bases, V lost 3 bases, and 16 bases had no gene match.